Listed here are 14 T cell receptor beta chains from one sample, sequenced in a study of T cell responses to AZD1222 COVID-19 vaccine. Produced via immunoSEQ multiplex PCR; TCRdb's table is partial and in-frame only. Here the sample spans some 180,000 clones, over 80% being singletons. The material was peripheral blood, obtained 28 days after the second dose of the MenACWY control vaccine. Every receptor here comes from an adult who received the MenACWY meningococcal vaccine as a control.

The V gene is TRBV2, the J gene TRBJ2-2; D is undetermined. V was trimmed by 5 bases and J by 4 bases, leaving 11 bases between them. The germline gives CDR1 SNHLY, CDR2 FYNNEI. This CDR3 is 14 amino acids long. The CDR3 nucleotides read TGTGCCAGCAGTCTCGGTCCGACCACCGGGGAGCTGTTTTTT. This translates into CASSLGPTTGELFF. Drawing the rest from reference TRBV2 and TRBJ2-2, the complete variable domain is EPEVTQTPSHQVTQMGQEVILRCVPISNHLYFYWYRQILGQKVEFLVSFYNNEISEKSEIFDDQFSVERPDGSNFTLKIRSTKLEDSAMYFCASSLGPTTGELFFGEGSRLTVL.

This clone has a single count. CDR3 loop: CASSLGRINYGYTF. The CDR3 DNA sequence: TGTGCCAGCAGCTTAGGTCGAATTAACTATGGCTACACCTTC. The rearrangement joins TRBV7-9 to TRBJ1-2, with D uncertain. Germline V gene sequence: CDR1 SEHNR, CDR2 FQNEAQ (reference sequence). There are 14 residues in the CDR3. Trimming took 1 base from V and 1 from J, leaving 7 bases between them.

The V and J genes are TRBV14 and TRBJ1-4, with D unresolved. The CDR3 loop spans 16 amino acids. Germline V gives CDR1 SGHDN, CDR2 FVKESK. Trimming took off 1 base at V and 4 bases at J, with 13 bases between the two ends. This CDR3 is CASSQGAQVFNEKLFF. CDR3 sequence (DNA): TGTGCCAGCAGCCAAGGGGCGCAGGTTTTTAATGAAAAACTGTTTTTT.

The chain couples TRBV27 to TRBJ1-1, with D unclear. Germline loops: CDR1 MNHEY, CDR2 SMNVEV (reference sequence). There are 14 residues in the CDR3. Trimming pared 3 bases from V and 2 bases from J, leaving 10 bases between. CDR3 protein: CASSFMGFNTEAFF. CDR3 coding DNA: TGTGCCAGCAGTTTTATGGGTTTCAACACTGAAGCTTTCTTT.

CDR3 sequence reads: CASSLGSSSYEQYF. CDR3 in DNA: TGTGCCAGCAGCTTGGGTTCCAGCTCCTACGAGCAGTACTTC. The chain couples TRBV5-5 to TRBJ2-7; D is unclear. The V end was cut by 0 bases, the J end by 0 bases, with 7 bases between. This CDR3 comprises 14 residues. Germline lookup yields CDR1 SGHKS and CDR2 YYEKEE (reference sequence).

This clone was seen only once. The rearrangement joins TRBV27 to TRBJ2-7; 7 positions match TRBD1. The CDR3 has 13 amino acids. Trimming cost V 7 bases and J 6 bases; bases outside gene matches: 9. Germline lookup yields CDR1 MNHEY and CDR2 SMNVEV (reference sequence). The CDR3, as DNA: TGTGCCAGCACTCCAGGGGGTCGGGGCGAGCAGTACTTC. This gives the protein CASTPGGRGEQYF.

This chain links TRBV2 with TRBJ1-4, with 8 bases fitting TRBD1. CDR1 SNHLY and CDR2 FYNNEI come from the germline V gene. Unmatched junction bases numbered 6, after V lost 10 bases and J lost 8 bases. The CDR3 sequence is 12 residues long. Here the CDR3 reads CATGQGGEKLFF. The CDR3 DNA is TGTGCCACCGGACAGGGAGGGGAAAAACTGTTTTTT.

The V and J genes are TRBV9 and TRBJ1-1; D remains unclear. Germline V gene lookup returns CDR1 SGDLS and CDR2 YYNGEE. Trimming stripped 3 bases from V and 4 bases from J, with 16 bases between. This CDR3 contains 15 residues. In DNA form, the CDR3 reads TGTGCCAGCAGCGCCCGGATAGGACCCACCACTGAAGCTTTCTTT. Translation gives CASSARIGPTTEAFF.

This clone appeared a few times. The CDR3 bases are TGTGCCAGCTCGTCGGTTCAGAGCAATCAGCCCCAGCATTTT. Its translation is CASSSVQSNQPQHF. J is TRBJ1-5 and V is TRBV18; D is unclear. Deletions cut 6 bases from V and 1 base from J, with 10 bases between. This CDR3 is built from 14 residues. Germline V gene data show CDR1 as KGHSH and CDR2 as LQKENI.

The CDR3: CASSWGTAGTDGYTF. The CDR3 region has the DNA TGCGCCAGCAGCTGGGGGACCGCGGGAACGGATGGCTACACCTTC. V is TRBV5-1 and J is TRBJ1-2; maybe TRBD1 (5 bases). The germline V and J ends were trimmed by 3 bases and 6 bases, with 18 bases remaining between them. This CDR3 has 15 amino acids. CDR1 and CDR2 from the germline V gene are SGHRS and YFSETQ.

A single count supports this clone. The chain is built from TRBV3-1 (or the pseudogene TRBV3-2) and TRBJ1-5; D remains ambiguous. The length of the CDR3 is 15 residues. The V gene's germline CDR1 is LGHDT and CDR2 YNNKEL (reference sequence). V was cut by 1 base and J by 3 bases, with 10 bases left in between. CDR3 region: CASSQGALNNQPQHF. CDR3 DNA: TGTGCCAGCAGCCAAGGGGCACTTAACAATCAGCCCCAGCATTTT.

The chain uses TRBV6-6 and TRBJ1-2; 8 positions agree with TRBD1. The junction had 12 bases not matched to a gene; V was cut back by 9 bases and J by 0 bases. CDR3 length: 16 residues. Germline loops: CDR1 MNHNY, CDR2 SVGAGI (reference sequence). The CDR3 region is CASLVRQGKANYGYTF. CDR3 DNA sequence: TGTGCCAGTCTTGTCCGACAGGGGAAAGCTAACTATGGCTACACCTTC.

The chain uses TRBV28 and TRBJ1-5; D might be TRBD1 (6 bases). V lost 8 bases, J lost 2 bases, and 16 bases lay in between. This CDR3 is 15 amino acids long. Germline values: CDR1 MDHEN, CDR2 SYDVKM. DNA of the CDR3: TGTGCCAGCGCAACAGGGAGCTTGGGCAATCAGCCCCAGCATTTT. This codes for CASATGSLGNQPQHF.

The CDR3 reads CASSPRTPVELDTQYF. Written as DNA, the CDR3 is TGTGCCAGCTCACCACGTACCCCTGTGGAATTGGATACGCAGTATTTT. V and J are TRBV18 and TRBJ2-3; no clear D. The CDR3 contains 16 residues. V lost 1 base and J lost 6, with 17 bases in between. CDR1 KGHSH and CDR2 LQKENI come from the germline V gene.